These T cell receptor beta chains were read from a single sample in a study of blood T cell repertoires in COVID-19. The method was immunoSEQ multiplex PCR; TCRdb's version includes in-frame clones alone and lacks a portion of them. The table has about 68,000 clones, roughly nine tenths seen once. Sequencing was carried out using peripheral blood. All receptors come from a man aged 40-55 years with COVID-19, enrolled during active disease. The CDR3 runs from the conserved cysteine through the conserved F or W. Fields, in order: V gene, J gene, D gene, clone size, CDR3 protein, CDR3 DNA. D genes are given only for firm matches. Clone sizes are given selectively: once, few, many, or a class where the clone is expanded.

TRBV7-7,TRBJ2-5,-,-,CASSPMTGSQETQYF,TGTGCCAGCAGCCCGATGACAGGTTCCCAAGAGACCCAGTACTTC
TRBV28,TRBJ2-3,TRBD2,-,CASSLGGGLQDTQYF,TGTGCCAGCAGTTTAGGCGGGGGGCTCCAAGATACGCAGTATTTT
TRBV29-1,TRBJ2-7,-,-,CSVEDPPSEQYF,TGCAGCGTTGAAGACCCTCCGAGCGAGCAGTACTTC
TRBV4-1,TRBJ1-1,-,once,CASSQEGLGRKAFF,TGCGCCAGCAGCCAAGAGGGGCTAGGCAGAAAAGCTTTCTTT
TRBV28,TRBJ1-1,TRBD1,-,CASSSQTGGFTEAFF,TGTGCCAGCAGTTCCCAGACAGGGGGGTTCACTGAAGCTTTCTTT
TRBV19,TRBJ2-5,-,-,CASSIGGIIGETQYF,TGTGCCAGTAGTATAGGCGGTATAATAGGAGAGACCCAGTACTTC
TRBV5-1,TRBJ1-4,-,-,CASSLANRDVEKLFF,TGCGCCAGCAGCTTGGCCAACAGGGACGTCGAAAAACTGTTTTTT
TRBV19,TRBJ1-1,TRBD1,-,CASSFYRQGTEAFF,TGTGCCAGTAGTTTTTATCGACAGGGCACTGAAGCTTTCTTT
TRBV7-2,TRBJ2-6,TRBD2,-,CASSPRGGAGANVLTF,TGTGCCAGCAGCCCCCGGGGGGGGGCTGGGGCCAACGTCCTGACTTTC
TRBV28,TRBJ2-7,-,-,CASSPGQDYEQYF,TGTGCCAGCAGTCCGGGACAAGACTACGAGCAGTACTTC
TRBV6-6,TRBJ2-6,TRBD1,-,CASSLLGARTGDSGANVLTF,TGTGCCAGCAGCCTACTTGGGGCTCGGACAGGGGACTCTGGGGCCAACGTCCTGACTTTC
TRBV7-2,TRBJ2-7,TRBD1,-,CANSCTTGTGPYEQYF,TGTGCCAACAGCTGTACCACCGGGACAGGGCCCTACGAGCAGTACTTC
TRBV10-3,TRBJ1-3,-,-,CAIRGSVGNTIYF,TGTGCCATCAGGGGCAGTGTAGGAAACACCATATATTTT
TRBV5-1,TRBJ2-1,TRBD2,-,CASSLSSGGADNEQFF,TGCGCCAGCAGCCTCTCTAGCGGGGGGGCCGACAATGAGCAGTTCTTC
TRBV6-6,TRBJ1-5,TRBD1,-,CASSFPTGVEPQHF,TGTGCCAGCAGTTTCCCGACAGGGGTTGAGCCCCAGCATTTT
TRBV2,TRBJ1-6,-,-,CASSVGQADNSPLHF,TGTGCCAGCAGTGTGGGGCAGGCGGATAATTCACCCCTCCACTTT
TRBV2,TRBJ2-2,-,-,CASSGAGELFF,TGTGCCAGCAGTGGAGCCGGGGAGCTGTTTTTT
TRBV27,TRBJ1-1,-,-,CASSLMSGRVRTEAFF,TGTGCCAGCAGTTTGATGTCTGGGAGGGTAAGGACTGAAGCTTTCTTT
TRBV28,TRBJ1-4,-,-,CASSSSLHTGFEKLFF,TGTGCCAGCAGTTCCTCCCTTCATACAGGGTTTGAAAAACTGTTTTTT
TRBV7-2,TRBJ2-3,TRBD2,-,CASSLRLAGDTDTQYF,TGTGCCAGCAGCTTACGACTAGCGGGAGACACAGATACGCAGTATTTT
TRBV7-3,TRBJ1-5,-,once,CATGNQPQHF,TGTGCCACCGGGAATCAGCCCCAGCATTTT
TRBV6-2/TRBV6-3,TRBJ1-1,-,-,CASSLDGQNTEAFF,TGTGCCAGCAGTTTGGACGGACAGAACACTGAAGCTTTCTTT
TRBV19,TRBJ2-4,-,-,CASSRQGGDIQYF,TGTGCCAGTAGCCGACAGGGAGGTGACATTCAGTACTTC
TRBV29-1,TRBJ2-5,-,-,CSVELGAETQYF,TGCAGCGTCGAACTGGGGGCAGAGACCCAGTACTTC
TRBV5-4,TRBJ1-6,TRBD1,-,CASSRQGERSPLHF,TGTGCCAGCAGCAGACAGGGCGAGAGATCACCCCTCCACTTT
TRBV4-1,TRBJ2-1,-,-,CASSHTDSYNEQFF,TGCGCCAGCAGCCACACAGACTCCTACAATGAGCAGTTCTTC
TRBV10-3,TRBJ1-2,-,once,CAISAGGGYTF,TGTGCCATCAGTGCAGGTGGCGGCTACACCTTC
TRBV5-4,TRBJ1-1,-,-,CASSFGAMGTEAFF,TGTGCCAGCAGCTTTGGAGCCATGGGCACTGAAGCTTTCTTT
TRBV6-6,TRBJ1-1,-,-,CASSYSRAPEVTEAFF,TGTGCCAGCAGTTACTCGAGGGCCCCAGAGGTGACTGAAGCTTTCTTT
TRBV5-1,TRBJ2-5,-,once,CASSVEGALGETQYF,TGCGCCAGCAGCGTGGAGGGGGCCCTTGGAGAGACCCAGTACTTC
TRBV7-2,TRBJ2-2,TRBD2,-,CASSLELAGGTGELFF,TGTGCCAGCAGCTTAGAGCTAGCGGGGGGGACCGGGGAGCTGTTTTTT
TRBV10-3,TRBJ1-4,TRBD1,-,CAISPTALRQGNEKLFF,TGTGCCATCAGCCCCACCGCCCTGAGACAGGGTAATGAAAAACTGTTTTTT
TRBV20-1,TRBJ2-3,TRBD2,-,CSASRGAGGLGDTQYF,TGCAGTGCTAGTAGGGGTGCGGGGGGGCTAGGAGATACGCAGTATTTT
TRBV4-2,TRBJ2-2,TRBD2,-,CASSQDRLAGGMDTGELFF,TGTGCCAGCAGCCAAGATAGGCTAGCGGGGGGAATGGACACCGGGGAGCTGTTTTTT
TRBV29-1,TRBJ2-2,TRBD1,-,CSVRVGTGNTGELFF,TGCAGCGTTCGAGTGGGGACAGGGAACACCGGGGAGCTGTTTTTT
TRBV2,TRBJ2-3,TRBD2,-,CASKPGLAVYTQYF,TGTGCCAGCAAGCCGGGACTAGCCGTCTATACGCAGTATTTT
TRBV30,TRBJ1-5,-,few,CAWSPGTGQPQHF,TGTGCCTGGAGTCCGGGTACTGGGCAGCCCCAGCATTTT
TRBV3-1/TRBV3-2,TRBJ1-2,-,-,CASSQDRWGGLGYTF,TGTGCCAGCAGCCAAGACCGGTGGGGAGGTCTTGGCTACACCTTC
TRBV29-1,TRBJ1-2,-,-,CSANHPGFHGYTF,TGCAGCGCCAACCACCCAGGGTTCCATGGCTACACCTTC
TRBV3-1/TRBV3-2,TRBJ2-1,-,-,CASSQAGGYNEQFF,TGTGCCAGCAGCCAAGCCGGAGGCTACAATGAGCAGTTCTTC
TRBV2,TRBJ1-3,-,-,CASTPTRVVNTIYF,TGTGCCAGCACCCCGACGAGGGTAGTAAACACCATATATTTT
TRBV5-4,TRBJ1-2,TRBD1,-,CASSWAGTGGGEDGYTF,TGTGCCAGCAGCTGGGCCGGGACAGGGGGCGGCGAAGATGGCTACACCTTC
TRBV6-5,TRBJ1-6,TRBD1,-,CASSYSAGGNSPLHF,TGTGCCAGCAGTTACTCGGCAGGGGGCAATTCACCCCTCCACTTT
TRBV7-9,TRBJ1-6,TRBD1,-,CASSLGQGDSPLHF,TGTGCCAGCAGCTTAGGACAGGGGGATTCACCCCTCCACTTT
TRBV5-6,TRBJ2-5,-,-,CASTHPDSSLRTQYF,TGTGCCAGCACCCATCCGGACAGCTCCCTCCGGACCCAGTACTTC